This T cell receptor beta chain derives from a study of shared T cell receptors in the human thymus (dated by TCRdb to about 2021). For the study in its entirety: The study examined how self-reactive, shared T-cell receptor alpha chains are generated in the human thymus.

V is reduced by 8 bases and J by 9 bases, leaving a spacing of 10 bases between them. As encoded in the germline V gene (reference sequence), CDR1 is MNHEY while CDR2 is SMNVEV. The CDR3 holds 11 amino acids from the cysteine to the phenylalanine. CDR3 DNA only is kept here, 33 bases in frame from base 1. Comment on this clone: There is no known antigen for this receptor. Qualities for individual bases were not recorded, and no much larger clone is one base off.

Library preparation employed the immunoSEQ multiplex PCR assay. This is the immuneACCESS table as TCRdb keeps it, with only in-frame sequences that have V and J called. A part of the clones is gone; compared with another copy, unresolved V genes explain less than half, and the rest is unexplained. This sample comprises some 400,000 clones, just under 95% of them detected only once. The ten biggest clones cover roughly 0.021% of the sample. The source of this sequence is a human donor. The V and J segments used are TRBV27 and TRBJ2-2, with a weak D call of TRBD2 (5 bases match). Sequenced material: thymocytes. The CDR3 reads CASSDSWELFF. DNA sequence: TGTGCCAGCTCGGACTCTTGGGAGCTGTTTTTT.